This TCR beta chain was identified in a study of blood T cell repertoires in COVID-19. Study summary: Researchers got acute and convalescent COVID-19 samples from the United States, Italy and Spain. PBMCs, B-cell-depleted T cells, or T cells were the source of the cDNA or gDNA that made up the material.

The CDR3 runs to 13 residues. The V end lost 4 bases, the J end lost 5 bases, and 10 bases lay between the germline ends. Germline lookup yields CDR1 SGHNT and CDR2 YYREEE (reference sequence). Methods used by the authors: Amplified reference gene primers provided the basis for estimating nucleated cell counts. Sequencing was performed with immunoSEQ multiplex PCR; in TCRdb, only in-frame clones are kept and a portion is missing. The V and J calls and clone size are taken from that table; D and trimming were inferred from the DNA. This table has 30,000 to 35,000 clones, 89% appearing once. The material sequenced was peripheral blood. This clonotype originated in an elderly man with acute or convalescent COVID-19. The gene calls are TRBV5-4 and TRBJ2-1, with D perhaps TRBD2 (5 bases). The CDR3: CASSNPGNNEQFF. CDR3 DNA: TGTGCCAGCAGCAATCCGGGGAACAATGAGCAGTTCTTC. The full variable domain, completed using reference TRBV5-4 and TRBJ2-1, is ETGVTQSPTHLIKTRGQQVTLRCSSQSGHNTVSWYQQALGQGPQFIFQYYREEENGRGNFPPRFSGLQFPNYSSELNVNALELDDSALYLCASSNPGNNEQFFGPGTRLTVL.